This T cell receptor (beta chain) was identified during a study of T cell changes during pregnancy in multiple sclerosis. The CDR3 has 15 residues. Germline values: CDR1 SNHLY, CDR2 FYNNEI. J gave up 8 bases and V 6 bases, and 6 bases lay outside the gene matches. TCRdb keeps only in-frame clones here, not all; method: immunoSEQ multiplex PCR. The sample records 85,000 to 120,000 clones, 92% being singletons. This TCR was sampled from a female donor with multiple sclerosis, enrolled in a pregnancy study. The sample here was peripheral blood, taken after pregnancy. The chain couples TRBV2 to TRBJ2-1; 14 bases align to TRBD2. The CDR3 region is CASRKGTSGSDEQFF. The DNA of the CDR3 is TGTGCCAGCAGGAAGGGGACTAGCGGGAGTGATGAGCAGTTCTTC.